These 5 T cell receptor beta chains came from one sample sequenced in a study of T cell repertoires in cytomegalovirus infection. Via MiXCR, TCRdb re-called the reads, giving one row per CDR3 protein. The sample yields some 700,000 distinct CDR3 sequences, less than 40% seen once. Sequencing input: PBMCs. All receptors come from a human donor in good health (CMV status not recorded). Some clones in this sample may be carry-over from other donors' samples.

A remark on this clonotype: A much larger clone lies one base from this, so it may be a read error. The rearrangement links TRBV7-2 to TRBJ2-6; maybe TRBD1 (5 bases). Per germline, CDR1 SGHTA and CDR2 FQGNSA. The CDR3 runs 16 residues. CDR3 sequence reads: CASSLLPLSGANVMTF. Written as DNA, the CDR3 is TGTGCCAGCAGCTTACTCCCCCTCTCTGGGGCCAACGTCATGACTTTC.

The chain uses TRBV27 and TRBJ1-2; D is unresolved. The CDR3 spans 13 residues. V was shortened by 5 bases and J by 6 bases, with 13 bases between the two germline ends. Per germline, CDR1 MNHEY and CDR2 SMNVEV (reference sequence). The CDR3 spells CASSTTPLDGYTF. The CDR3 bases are TGTGCCAGCAGTACTACTCCTTTGGATGGCTACACCTTC.

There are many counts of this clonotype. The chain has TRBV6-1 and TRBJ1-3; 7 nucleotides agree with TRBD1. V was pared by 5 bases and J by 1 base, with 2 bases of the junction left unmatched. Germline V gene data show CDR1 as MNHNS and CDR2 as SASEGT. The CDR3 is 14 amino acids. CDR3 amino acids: CASSNRGSGNTIYF. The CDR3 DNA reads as TGTGCCAGCAGTAACAGGGGATCTGGAAACACCATATATTTT.

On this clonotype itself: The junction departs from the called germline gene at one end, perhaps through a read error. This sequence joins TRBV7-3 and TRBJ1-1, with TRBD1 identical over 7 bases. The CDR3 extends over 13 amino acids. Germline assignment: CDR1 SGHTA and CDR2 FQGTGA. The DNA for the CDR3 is TGTGCCAGCAGTCAACAGGGGAACACTGAATCTTTCTTT. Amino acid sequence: CASSQQGNTESFF.

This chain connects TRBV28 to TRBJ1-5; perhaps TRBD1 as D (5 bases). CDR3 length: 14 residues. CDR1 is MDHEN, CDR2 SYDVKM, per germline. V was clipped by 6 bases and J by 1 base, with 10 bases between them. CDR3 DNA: TGTGCCAGCAGGGGGGTAAGGAGCAATCAGCCCCAGCATTTT. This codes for CASRGVRSNQPQHF.